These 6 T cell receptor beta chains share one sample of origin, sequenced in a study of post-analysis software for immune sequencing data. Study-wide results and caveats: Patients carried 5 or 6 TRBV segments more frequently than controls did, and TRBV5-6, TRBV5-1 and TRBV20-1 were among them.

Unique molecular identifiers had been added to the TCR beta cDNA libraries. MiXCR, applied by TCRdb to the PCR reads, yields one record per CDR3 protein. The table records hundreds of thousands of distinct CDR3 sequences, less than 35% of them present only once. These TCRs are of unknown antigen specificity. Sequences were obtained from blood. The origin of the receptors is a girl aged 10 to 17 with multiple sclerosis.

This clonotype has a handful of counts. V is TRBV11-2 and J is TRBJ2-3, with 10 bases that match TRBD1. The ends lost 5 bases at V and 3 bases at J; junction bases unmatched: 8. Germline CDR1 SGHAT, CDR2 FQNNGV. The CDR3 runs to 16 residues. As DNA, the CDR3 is TGTGCCAGCAGCCCTCCGGGACAGGGGAGGACAGATACGCAGTATTTT. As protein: CASSPPGQGRTDTQYF.

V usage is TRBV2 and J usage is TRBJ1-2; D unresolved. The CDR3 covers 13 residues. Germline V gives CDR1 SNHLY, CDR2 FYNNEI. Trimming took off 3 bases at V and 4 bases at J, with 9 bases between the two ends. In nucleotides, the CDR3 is TGTGCCAGCAGTGACGGCAGATTCTATGGCTACACCTTC. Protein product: CASSDGRFYGYTF.

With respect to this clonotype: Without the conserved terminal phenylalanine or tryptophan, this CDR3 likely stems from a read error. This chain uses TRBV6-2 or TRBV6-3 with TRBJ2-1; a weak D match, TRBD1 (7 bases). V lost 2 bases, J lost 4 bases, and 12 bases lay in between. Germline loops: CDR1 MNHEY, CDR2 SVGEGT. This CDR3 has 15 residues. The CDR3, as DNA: TGTGCCAGCAGTTACCGCAGGGGGGAGTACAATGAGCAGTTCGTC. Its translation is CASSYRRGEYNEQFV.

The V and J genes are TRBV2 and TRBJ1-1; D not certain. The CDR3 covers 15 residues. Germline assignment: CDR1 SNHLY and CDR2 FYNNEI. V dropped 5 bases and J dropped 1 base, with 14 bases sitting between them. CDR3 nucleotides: TGTGCCAGCAGTTTAGAGGTCAGGAGGAACACTGAAGCTTTCTTT. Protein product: CASSLEVRRNTEAFF.

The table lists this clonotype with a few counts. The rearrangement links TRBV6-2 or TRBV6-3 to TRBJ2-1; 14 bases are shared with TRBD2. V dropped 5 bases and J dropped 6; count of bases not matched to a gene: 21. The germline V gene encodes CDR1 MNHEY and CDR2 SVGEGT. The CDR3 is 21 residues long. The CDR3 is CASSAGALSTSGRAAGNEQFF. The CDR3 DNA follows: TGTGCCAGCAGTGCAGGGGCCCTTTCGACTAGCGGGAGGGCCGCAGGCAATGAGCAGTTCTTC.

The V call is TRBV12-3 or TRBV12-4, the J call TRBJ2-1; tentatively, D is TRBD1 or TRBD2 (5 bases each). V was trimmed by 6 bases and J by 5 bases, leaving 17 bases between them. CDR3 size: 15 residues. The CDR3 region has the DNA TGTGCCAGCAGCCCACGGGACGGTCCACACAATGAGCAGTTCTTC. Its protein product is CASSPRDGPHNEQFF.